Listed below are T cell receptor beta chains from one sample, sequenced in a study of T cell responses to AZD1222 COVID-19 vaccine. The assay was immunoSEQ multiplex PCR, and TCRdb's table has in-frame clones only and misses some. The sample lists 150,000 to 200,000 clones; roughly 92% were seen once. This sample comprised peripheral blood, obtained 28 days after the second AZD1222 dose. The receptors originated from an adult who received the AZD1222 COVID-19 vaccine. Both conserved end residues are trimmed from each CDR3.

J: TRBJ2-3
V: TRBV6-5
CDR3: ASSNLAITDTQY

J: TRBJ2-5
V: TRBV27
CDR3: ASSYALGVQETQY

J: TRBJ1-6
V: TRBV27
CDR3: ASRGGGGSYNSPLH

J: TRBJ1-1
V: TRBV7-9
CDR3: ASSLDQWLNTEAF

J: TRBJ1-2
V: TRBV12-3/TRBV12-4
CDR3: ASSWGEGYT

J: TRBJ1-1
V: TRBV4-1
CDR3: ASSRANDSPMNTEAF

J: TRBJ1-4
V: TRBV28
CDR3: ASTQVEGLEKLF

J: TRBJ1-5
V: TRBV19
CDR3: ASSRRDNQPQH

J: TRBJ2-7
V: TRBV7-6
CDR3: ASSLFLAGGYEQY

J: TRBJ1-1
V: TRBV12-5
CDR3: ASGLATGTEAF

J: TRBJ1-6
V: TRBV30
CDR3: AWSVGARSPLH